The present T cell receptor beta chain was sequenced within a study of regulatory T cells in long-lasting Graves disease (dated by TCRdb to the early 2020s). Regarding the complete study: Patients with newly diagnosed Graves' disease had been on antithyroid drugs for under 3 months. The study was registered as a clinical trial and conducted in China. Persistent Graves' disease patients were compared with newly diagnosed Graves' disease patients by peripheral blood TCR sequencing and RNA sequencing. A total of roughly 33 samples were covered by TCR sequencing, comprising approximately 13 persistent and some 20 newly diagnosed Graves' disease patients. Overall results and qualifications from the work: Persistent Graves' disease patients showed lower TCR Shannon entropy and fewer highly expanded clones than newly diagnosed patients, suggesting clonal expansion. The study examined only peripheral blood because the primary lesion, thyroid tissue, could not be accessed. Sequencing and analysis were restricted to the TCR beta chain. Persistent patients shared more public clonotypes among themselves (around 2,800) than newly diagnosed patients did (more than 950). As a limitation, the authors acknowledged that the small sample size may reduce accuracy. Persistent disease showed preferential use of TRBV28, TRBJ1-2 and TRBJ2-5, whereas newly diagnosed disease favored TRBV20-1 and TRBJ2-1.

Taken with the paper, the label for time point translates to: newly diagnosed GD, antithyroid drugs for less than 3 months. For both TCR sequencing and RNA sequencing, RNA was extracted from PBMCs using TRIzol. Graves' disease was diagnosed according to American Thyroid Association guidelines. Recruitment of patients was carried out at an endocrinology department in Xi'an, China. From each patient, about 8.9 milliliters of peripheral blood was collected into an EDTA anticoagulant tube. Ficoll Paque Plus density gradient separation was used to isolate PBMCs, and no further T cell sorting was done. An Agilent 2100 Bioanalyzer and agarose gel were used to check RNA quality, while a NanoDrop 2000 measured RNA concentration. The method behind the library was multiplex PCR. Sequenced using an Illumina HiSeq 4000. To build TCR beta libraries, CDR3 regions were amplified by Arm-PCR using iRepertoire HTBI primers. Before sequencing, the PCR products underwent gel purification. The published analysis was carried out like this. A total of under 80 TRBV and some 15 TRBJ segments were identified across samples and were used for gene usage analysis of CDR3 amino acid clonotypes. COPE and FqMerger were used to merge filtered high-quality paired reads into contigs. BLAST was used to align contigs to IMGT TRBV, TRBD and TRBJ reference genes, and CDR3 was defined according to IMGT. Highly expanded clones were defined as clonotypes with a frequency above 0.1%. Shannon entropy served as the measure of repertoire diversity, while the Gini coefficient captured V-J evenness. A clonotype found in more than one individual was treated as public. TCRdb itself trimmed the public reads at Q25 with fastp, ran MiXCR and retained productive beta chains. Entries are consolidated by CDR3 protein sequence, retaining the most common genes and DNA. TCRdb, rather than the study authors, made the V and J calls. For this sample the table gives under 800,000 distinct CDR3 sequences, of which roughly 15% were detected only once. Around a sixth of the sample belongs to the ten largest clones.

The CDR3 has 16 amino acids, counting the end cysteine and phenylalanine. Only the CDR3 part of the read is kept: 48 bases, read in frame from the first base. The germline V gene gives CDR1 as MDHEN and CDR2 as SYDVKM. The junction carries 19 bases between V and J, which are trimmed by 5 bases and 2 bases respectively. As regards this clonotype: Its antigen is still unknown. A read error is possible here, since a much larger clone lies one base away.

The same sample was also used in a study of T cells in Graves' hyperthyroidism and ophthalmopathy. The second study's authors report: Stable Graves' hyperthyroidism was defined as the absence of progression to ophthalmopathy over 18 months of follow-up. Hyperthyroidism patients were newly diagnosed, with disease duration under 2 months, and aged 18 to 65 years. Exclusion was applied to patients with uncontrolled infections, other autoimmune diseases, pregnancy or lactation. Diagnoses were based on clinical symptoms, serum thyroxine and TRAb, thyroid ultrasound and orbital computed tomography. The TCR CDR3 was subjected to a first round of RT-PCR using the HTBI primer set and the Qiagen OneStep RT-PCR kit. Most expanded thyroid clonotypes (frequency above 0.001) were also detected in blood, a finding suggesting that blood repertoires may reflect thyroid immune responses. A 13 V-J signature model separated ophthalmopathy from stable hyperthyroidism, with approximately 87% sensitivity and about 81% specificity in cross-validation and 80%/75% in testing. In validation, the model predicted progression to ophthalmopathy a median of 6.5 months before onset, with roughly 70% sensitivity and 72.22% specificity. To identify TCR V-J signatures that set the groups apart, the researchers used a discovery cohort of 100 patients, made up of 40 to 45 with Graves' ophthalmopathy and around 58 with stable Graves' hyperthyroidism. Whether ophthalmopathy could be predicted prospectively was tested in an independent validation cohort made up of 18 to 20 hyperthyroidism patients plus 17 patients who later progressed to ophthalmopathy. The approximately 90 discovery patients were divided at random into training and test sets in a 7:3 ratio. Thyroid tissue and blood T-cell repertoires from six Graves' hyperthyroidism patients were also compared in the study. Once sampling was done, hyperthyroidism patients were given methimazole at a starting dose of 30 mg daily, whereas ophthalmopathy patients were given high-dose intravenous methylprednisolone. The libraries were constructed in a second round of multiplex PCR and then size-selected and purified. Sequencing of the libraries was done on an Illumina HiSeq2000 using paired-end 100 bp reads. SOAPnuke was used to process the raw data, removing reads that contained adapters or uncalled bases, had a mean Phred below 15, or lacked an exact match to the constant primer or identifier. High-quality paired reads were merged with COPE v1.2.5, and unique nucleotide sequences were defined as clonotypes. MiTCR v1.1 was used to align the clonotypes against IMGT TRBV, TRBD and TRBJ reference segments. The analysis included only V-J combinations with a frequency above 0.0001, which together covered more than 99% of the repertoires. A TCS score was defined as the ratio of F50 (clonal expansion) to E x V (chaos), with BLOSUM62-based TCRdist applied between CDR3 peptides within each V-J. Welch's t-statistics and random forest reduced just over 500 V-J features to about 13, which were used in a naive Bayes classifier (R e1071). Sample size was not statistically predetermined, and investigators were not blinded to group allocation. TCR Vbeta CDR3 sequencing of approximately 140 peripheral blood samples (roughly 43 ophthalmopathy, roughly 74 hyperthyroidism and about 17 progressor patients) is reported in the paper.

The clonotype originates from a woman aged 25 to 45 with Graves disease. Donor details come from another sample of the same person, matched by shared clones. In this chain, TRBV28 is recombined with TRBJ2-7; no confident D gene assignment can be made. Source: peripheral blood mononuclear cells (PBMCs), taken at new diagnosis, from a patient treated with antithyroid drugs. The CDR3: CASSPPAGRQTYEQYF. The sequenced DNA: TGTGCCAGCAGTCCCCCCGCCGGACGGCAAACCTACGAGCAGTACTTC.